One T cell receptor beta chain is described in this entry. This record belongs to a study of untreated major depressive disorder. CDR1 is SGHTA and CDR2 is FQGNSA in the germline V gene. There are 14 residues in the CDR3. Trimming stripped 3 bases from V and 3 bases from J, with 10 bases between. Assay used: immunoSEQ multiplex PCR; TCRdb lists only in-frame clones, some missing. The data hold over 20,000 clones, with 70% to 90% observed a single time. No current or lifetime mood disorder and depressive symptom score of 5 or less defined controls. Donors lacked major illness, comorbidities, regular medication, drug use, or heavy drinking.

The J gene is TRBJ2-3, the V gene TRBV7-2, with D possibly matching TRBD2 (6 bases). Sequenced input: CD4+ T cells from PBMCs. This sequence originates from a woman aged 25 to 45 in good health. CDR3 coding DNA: TGTGCCAGCAGCTTTGCGGGGTTTACAGATACGCAGTATTTT. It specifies CASSFAGFTDTQYF.